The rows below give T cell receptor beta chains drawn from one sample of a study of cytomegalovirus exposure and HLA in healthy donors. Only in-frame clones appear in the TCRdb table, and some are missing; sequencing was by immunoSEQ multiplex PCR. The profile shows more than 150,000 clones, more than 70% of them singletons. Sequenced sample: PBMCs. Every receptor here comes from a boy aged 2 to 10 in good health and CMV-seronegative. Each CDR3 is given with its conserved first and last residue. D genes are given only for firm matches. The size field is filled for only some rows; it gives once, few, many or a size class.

CDR3 protein: CAISESGLMGQGDHYEQYF
CDR3 DNA: TGTGCCATCAGTGAGTCGGGACTGATGGGACAGGGGGACCACTACGAGCAGTACTTC
V gene: TRBV10-3
D gene: TRBD1
CDR3 length: 19
clone size: NA
J gene: TRBJ2-7

CDR3 protein: CASSGGIYYNEQFF
CDR3 DNA: TGTGCCAGCAGCGGGGGGATTTACTACAATGAGCAGTTCTTC
V gene: TRBV5-6
D gene: NA
CDR3 length: 14
clone size: NA
J gene: TRBJ2-1

CDR3 protein: CASSQAGQGSQPQHF
CDR3 DNA: TGTGCCAGCAGCCAAGCTGGACAGGGGAGTCAGCCCCAGCATTTT
V gene: TRBV16
D gene: TRBD1
CDR3 length: 15
clone size: NA
J gene: TRBJ1-5

CDR3 protein: CASSLRTGGNLNTEAFF
CDR3 DNA: TGCGCCAGCAGCTTGAGGACAGGGGGCAATTTGAACACTGAAGCTTTCTTT
V gene: TRBV5-1
D gene: TRBD1
CDR3 length: 17
clone size: NA
J gene: TRBJ1-1

CDR3 protein: CASSPDREGGYTF
CDR3 DNA: TGTGCCAGCAGCCCAGATCGGGAGGGTGGCTACACCTTC
V gene: TRBV7-2
D gene: NA
CDR3 length: 13
clone size: NA
J gene: TRBJ1-2

CDR3 protein: CATSPATANEQFF
CDR3 DNA: TGTGCCACATCCCCGGCCACAGCCAATGAGCAGTTCTTC
V gene: TRBV6-6
D gene: NA
CDR3 length: 13
clone size: NA
J gene: TRBJ2-1

CDR3 protein: CASSLAGANTGELFF
CDR3 DNA: TGCGCCAGCAGCTTAGCGGGAGCGAACACCGGGGAGCTGTTTTTT
V gene: TRBV5-1
D gene: TRBD2
CDR3 length: 15
clone size: once
J gene: TRBJ2-2

CDR3 protein: CATSRGGRPGEQYF
CDR3 DNA: TGTGCCACCAGCAGGGGGGGTCGGCCCGGCGAGCAGTACTTC
V gene: TRBV15
D gene: NA
CDR3 length: 14
clone size: NA
J gene: TRBJ2-7

CDR3 protein: CASSPHQGHISPLHF
CDR3 DNA: TGTGCCAGCAGTCCCCACCAGGGACACATATCACCCCTCCACTTT
V gene: TRBV6-5
D gene: NA
CDR3 length: 15
clone size: NA
J gene: TRBJ1-6

CDR3 protein: CVRSLKPGQGRVRETQYF
CDR3 DNA: TGTGTCAGAAGCTTAAAGCCCGGACAGGGTAGGGTCAGGGAGACCCAGTACTTC
V gene: TRBV7-5
D gene: NA
CDR3 length: 18
clone size: NA
J gene: TRBJ2-5

CDR3 protein: CATSFNPRLAGDRRDTQYF
CDR3 DNA: TGTGCCACCAGCTTCAATCCCCGCCTAGCGGGAGATCGACGAGATACGCAGTATTTT
V gene: TRBV15
D gene: TRBD2
CDR3 length: 19
clone size: NA
J gene: TRBJ2-3

CDR3 protein: CASSHETGSGQPQHF
CDR3 DNA: TGCGCCAGCAGCCACGAAACAGGGTCAGGTCAGCCCCAGCATTTT
V gene: TRBV4-1
D gene: NA
CDR3 length: 15
clone size: NA
J gene: TRBJ1-5

CDR3 protein: CSVEKILAGAYEQYF
CDR3 DNA: TGCAGCGTTGAAAAAATCCTAGCGGGAGCCTACGAGCAGTACTTC
V gene: TRBV29-1
D gene: TRBD2
CDR3 length: 15
clone size: once
J gene: TRBJ2-7

CDR3 protein: CASSPTSGTRNEQFF
CDR3 DNA: TGCGCCAGCAGCCCGACTAGCGGGACTAGGAATGAGCAGTTCTTC
V gene: TRBV5-1
D gene: TRBD2
CDR3 length: 15
clone size: once
J gene: TRBJ2-1

CDR3 protein: CASSEAGLGTDTQYF
CDR3 DNA: TGTGCCAGCAGTGAAGCGGGACTAGGCACAGATACGCAGTATTTT
V gene: TRBV6-1
D gene: TRBD2
CDR3 length: 15
clone size: NA
J gene: TRBJ2-3

CDR3 protein: CASSQDPGQGVTGELFF
CDR3 DNA: TGCGCCAGCAGCCAAGATCCGGGACAGGGGGTTACCGGGGAGCTGTTTTTT
V gene: TRBV4-1
D gene: TRBD1
CDR3 length: 17
clone size: NA
J gene: TRBJ2-2

CDR3 protein: CASRPRTALNHEQYF
CDR3 DNA: TGTGCCAGCAGACCGCGGACAGCCCTAAACCACGAGCAGTACTTC
V gene: TRBV6-5
D gene: NA
CDR3 length: 15
clone size: NA
J gene: TRBJ2-7